The 24 T cell receptor beta chains reported below all come from one sample, sequenced in a study of shared clonotypes between healthy human individuals. Clones were sequenced by immunoSEQ multiplex PCR, and TCRdb holds only the in-frame ones, with some missing. The table has under 200,000 clones, 85% to 95% seen once. Sample: naive CD4+ T cells sorted from blood. The subset: CD45RA+ positively selected. All receptors derive from a woman aged 30 to 39 in good health.

CDR3 sequence reads: CASSRGTGYYEQYF. CDR3 bases: TGTGCCAGCAGCAGAGGGACAGGGTACTACGAGCAGTACTTC. The V call is TRBV7-9, the J call TRBJ2-7; 9 nucleotides align to TRBD1. V lost 5 bases, J lost 3 bases, and 5 bases stayed unmatched. Germline CDR1 SEHNR, CDR2 FQNEAQ (reference sequence). This CDR3 has 14 residues. Full variable domain (remainder filled in from reference TRBV7-9 and TRBJ2-7): DTGVSQNPRHKITKRGQNVTFRCDPISEHNRLYWYRQTLGQGPEFLTYFQNEAQLEKSRLLSDRFSAERPKGSFSTLEIQRTEQGDSAMYLCASSRGTGYYEQYFGPGTRLTVT.

The chain recombines TRBV5-1 with TRBJ1-4, with D unresolved. V lost 3 bases, J lost 7 bases, and 10 bases lay in between. This CDR3 has 13 residues. CDR1 SGHRS and CDR2 YFSETQ come from the germline V gene. This CDR3 reads CASSSGRGEKLFF. Written as DNA, the CDR3 is TGCGCCAGCAGCTCCGGGCGGGGTGAAAAACTGTTTTTT.

The chain has TRBV5-1 and TRBJ2-7; 8 positions match TRBD1. The ends lost 2 bases at V and 4 bases at J; junction bases unmatched: 5. Germline-derived CDR1 and CDR2 are SGHRS and YFSETQ. The CDR3 runs to 14 residues. The CDR3 nucleotides are TGCGCCAGCAGCTTTGCAGGGGGCACGTACGAGCAGTACTTC. Its protein product is CASSFAGGTYEQYF.

The CDR3 bases are TGTGCCACTCAGAAGCACCTAACCTACGAGCAGTACTTC. Translation gives CATQKHLTYEQYF. This chain uses TRBV28 with TRBJ2-5; D remains unclear. Matching the DNA end better, TRBJ2-7 makes the J call doubtful. The germline V gene encodes CDR1 MDHEN and CDR2 SYDVKM. The CDR3 loop spans 13 amino acids.

The V and J genes are TRBV25-1 and TRBJ2-5, with D unclear. The J call may be mistaken, given a closer DNA end match to TRBJ2-7. The CDR3 is made up of 13 amino acids. Per the germline V gene, CDR1 is MGHDK and CDR2 is SYGVNS. In DNA form, the CDR3 reads TGTGCCAGCAGTGAATTTACACGAAACGAGCAGTACTTC. Amino acid sequence: CASSEFTRNEQYF.

The rearrangement links TRBV10-2 to TRBJ2-5, with TRBD2 matching over 8 bases. The germline gives CDR1 WSHSY, CDR2 SAAADI. This CDR3 region has 16 residues. Unmatched junction bases numbered 13, after V lost 6 bases and J lost 4 bases. CDR3 bases: TGCGCCAGCAGACCCAGCGGGAGAGGGGCTTTAGAGACCCAGTACTTC. Translation gives CASRPSGRGALETQYF.

This chain connects TRBV19 to TRBJ2-7, with TRBD2 matching 8 bases. Germline trimming cut 2 bases from V and 3 bases from J; bases unmatched to any gene: 9. CDR3 length: 16 amino acids. The germline V gene has CDR1 LNHDA and CDR2 SQIVND (reference sequence). For the CDR3, the DNA is TGTGCCAGTAGTATAAGCGGGAGCAAACTCCACTACGAGCAGTACTTC. Protein product: CASSISGSKLHYEQYF.

The chain employs TRBV6-5 and TRBJ1-4; TRBD1 matches at 8 bases. Germline CDR1 is MNHEY and CDR2 is SVGAGI. V lost 5 bases, J lost 8 bases, and 4 bases stayed unmatched. The CDR3 covers 13 residues. CDR3 amino acids: CASSAYRGEKLFF. DNA of the CDR3: TGTGCCAGCAGTGCATACAGGGGGGAAAAACTGTTTTTT.

J is TRBJ2-1 and V is TRBV6-5; the D is unclear. Trimming took off 0 bases at V and 3 bases at J, with 3 bases between the two ends. Germline V gene sequence: CDR1 MNHEY, CDR2 SVGAGI. The CDR3 contains 13 residues. The chain's CDR3 is CASSYSSYNEQFF. For the CDR3, the DNA is TGTGCCAGCAGTTACTCGAGCTACAATGAGCAGTTCTTC.

CDR3 nucleotides: TGTGCCAGTAGGCTCAGGGGGGAAGAAGCTTTCTTT. The encoded protein is CASRLRGEEAFF. The chain couples TRBV19 to TRBJ1-1; TRBD1 agrees at 7 bases. The trim removed 6 bases at V and 8 bases at J, leaving 6 bases unmatched. Germline V gene sequence: CDR1 LNHDA, CDR2 SQIVND (reference sequence). The CDR3 totals 12 residues.

V gene TRBV7-2 combines with J gene TRBJ1-2, with unresolved D. Germline V gene sequence: CDR1 SGHTA, CDR2 FQGNSA. CDR3 length: 14 residues. The V gene lost 2 bases and the J gene lost 3 bases, with 10 bases spanning the gap. CDR3 DNA: TGTGCCAGCAGCTTAATGGGTATCGACTATGGCTACACCTTC. Amino acids: CASSLMGIDYGYTF. The full variable domain, its missing parts supplied by reference TRBV7-2 and TRBJ1-2, is GAGVSQSPSNKVTEKGKDVELRCDPISGHTALYWYRQSLGQGLEFLIYFQGNSAPDKSGLPSDRFSAERTGGSVSTLTIQRTQQEDSAVYLCASSLMGIDYGYTFGSGTRLTVV.

This rearrangement joins TRBV7-9 to TRBJ1-1, with 9 bases that match TRBD1. Trimming cost V 6 bases and J 6 bases; bases outside gene matches: 11. The CDR3 loop spans 15 amino acids. Germline CDR1 reads SEHNR; CDR2 reads FQNEAQ (reference sequence). This chain's CDR3 is CASSGDRVGGPEAFF. Written as DNA, the CDR3 is TGTGCCAGCAGTGGGGACAGGGTAGGCGGCCCTGAAGCTTTCTTT. Looking up the rest from reference TRBV7-9 and TRBJ1-1 gives the full variable domain: DTGVSQNPRHKITKRGQNVTFRCDPISEHNRLYWYRQTLGQGPEFLTYFQNEAQLEKSRLLSDRFSAERPKGSFSTLEIQRTEQGDSAMYLCASSGDRVGGPEAFFGQGTRLTVV.

V and J are TRBV29-1 and TRBJ1-1; TRBD1 might be the D (6 bases). Trimming took off 6 bases at V and 1 base at J, with 18 bases between the two ends. The CDR3 contains 15 residues. From germline, CDR1 is SQVTM and CDR2 ANQGSEA. In DNA form, the CDR3 reads TGCAGCGTCCGGGCCCCTCAGGGGACGAACACTGAAGCTTTCTTT. Its translation is CSVRAPQGTNTEAFF.

The chain recombines TRBV7-2 with TRBJ2-5, with D uncertain. The CDR3 has 16 amino acids. The ends were cut back, 3 bases at V and 1 base at J, with 15 bases in the middle. Germline CDR1 SGHTA, CDR2 FQGNSA. The CDR3 loop is CASSLAAELSQETQYF. CDR3 nucleotides: TGTGCCAGCAGCTTGGCGGCAGAACTATCCCAAGAGACCCAGTACTTC.

This clone was seen just once. The CDR3 DNA reads as TGTGCCAGCAGTGACTCCGGGGCCATGGGCGAAGCTTTCTTT. Residues: CASSDSGAMGEAFF. This chain links TRBV6-4 with TRBJ1-1; D is possibly TRBD1 (5 bases). CDR1 and CDR2 from the germline V gene are MRHNA and SNTAGT. This CDR3 is built from 14 residues. With 0 bases removed from V and 8 bases from J, the gap between germline ends came to 13 bases.

The chain combines TRBV21-1 with TRBJ1-2. TRBV21-1 is termed a pseudogene. The CDR3 consists of 14 residues. The CDR3 nucleotides read TGTGCCAGCGAGGAGACAGGGAGGGACTATGGCTACACCTTC. Its protein is CASEETGRDYGYTF.

In this sample, this clone turned up a few times. This chain connects TRBV2 to TRBJ1-2, with 8 bases identical to TRBD1. V dropped 6 bases and J dropped 4; count of bases not matched to a gene: 4. CDR1 and CDR2 (germline): SNHLY, FYNNEI. This CDR3 comprises 13 residues. The CDR3 DNA reads as TGTGCCAGCAGCTCGGGACAGGTCTATGGCTACACCTTC. Protein sequence: CASSSGQVYGYTF.

The CDR3 is CASSQAGTAGEQYF. In DNA, the CDR3 is TGTGCCAGCAGCCAAGCGGGGACGGCGGGGGAGCAGTACTTC. V is TRBV6-5 and J is TRBJ2-5; TRBD2 matches at 7 bases. The CDR3 has 14 residues. V lost 6 bases to trimming and J lost 11 bases; unmatched junction nucleotides: 15. Germline CDR1 MNHEY, CDR2 SVGAGI.

This rearrangement joins TRBV7-9 to TRBJ2-6, with unresolved D. Germline CDR1 reads SEHNR; CDR2 reads FQNEAQ (reference sequence). Trimming pared 3 bases from V and 0 bases from J, leaving 6 bases between. There are 15 residues in the CDR3. The CDR3 region has the DNA TGTGCCAGCAGCTTCTCGTTCTCTGGGGCCAACGTCCTGACTTTC. The encoded protein is CASSFSFSGANVLTF. The entire variable domain, with the rest obtained from reference TRBV7-9 and TRBJ2-6, is as follows: DTGVSQNPRHKITKRGQNVTFRCDPISEHNRLYWYRQTLGQGPEFLTYFQNEAQLEKSRLLSDRFSAERPKGSFSTLEIQRTEQGDSAMYLCASSFSFSGANVLTFGAGSRLTVL.

The count of this clone is one. The chain uses TRBV28 and TRBJ2-5, with 11 bases lining up with TRBD1. The end of the DNA is better explained by TRBJ2-7, so the J call may be wrong. Germline CDR1 is MDHEN and CDR2 is SYDVKM. The CDR3 runs to 15 residues. Here the CDR3 reads CASSLRTGGMIEQYF. The CDR3 DNA reads as TGTGCCAGCAGTTTACGGACAGGGGGCATGATCGAGCAGTACTTC.

V is TRBV29-1 and J is TRBJ2-3; D remains unclear. The germline V and J ends were trimmed by 7 bases and 4 bases, with 12 bases remaining between them. Germline values: CDR1 SQVTM, CDR2 ANQGSEA. The CDR3 contains 12 residues. CDR3 nucleotides: TGCAGCGCCAGGTCCGGTGCAGATACGCAGTATTTT. Translating gives CSARSGADTQYF.

V usage is TRBV5-8 and J usage is TRBJ2-3, with unresolved D. V was cut by 3 bases and J by 3 bases, with 8 bases left in between. Germline assignment: CDR1 SGHTS and CDR2 YDEGEE. The CDR3 spans 13 residues. CDR3 DNA sequence: TGTGCCAGCAGCTCGCCCACGACAGATACGCAGTATTTT. It specifies CASSSPTTDTQYF.

This chain connects TRBV15 to TRBJ1-4, with D possibly matching TRBD1 (6 bases). Germline CDR1 and CDR2: LNHNV and YYDKDF (reference sequence). This CDR3 spans 15 amino acids. V lost 5 bases to trimming and J lost 8 bases, with 18 bases between them. CDR3 bases: TGTGCCACCAGCTACGGGGCGACAGGTGGAGAAAAACTGTTTTTT. This translates into CATSYGATGGEKLFF.

The chain has TRBV6-5 and TRBJ2-5; D may be TRBD1 (6 bases). V was clipped by 6 bases and J by 4 bases, with 12 bases between them. The length of the CDR3 is 13 residues. Per germline, CDR1 MNHEY and CDR2 SVGAGI. CDR3 loop: CASSLGAGETQYF. CDR3 coding DNA: TGTGCCAGCAGCCTGGGGGCAGGAGAGACCCAGTACTTC.